A selection of T cell receptor beta chains follows, all from one sample in a study of blood T cell repertoires in COVID-19. Data came from immunoSEQ multiplex PCR; TCRdb stores just in-frame clones and leaves some out. The sample has hundreds of thousands of clones; around 84% are singletons. The specimen sequenced was PBMCs or T cells enriched from blood (not recorded which). Source of these receptors: a man aged 35-49 years who had been exposed to COVID-19. CDR3s include the opening cysteine and the closing phenylalanine or tryptophan. A D gene is named only where the DNA matches it firmly. Size is stated for part of the rows, as once, few or many counts, or as a class when the clone is expanded.

V gene: TRBV7-9
D gene: NA
J gene: TRBJ2-3
clone size: once
CDR3 length: 14
CDR3 DNA: TGTGCCAGCAGCCAGACAGGTAGCACAGATACGCAGTATTTT
CDR3 protein: CASSQTGSTDTQYF

V gene: TRBV5-1
D gene: TRBD2
J gene: TRBJ2-1
clone size: NA
CDR3 length: 15
CDR3 DNA: TGCGCCAGCAGCTTCGGCGGGAGGACCTACAATGAGCAGTTCTTC
CDR3 protein: CASSFGGRTYNEQFF

V gene: TRBV4-1
D gene: NA
J gene: TRBJ1-3
clone size: once
CDR3 length: 12
CDR3 DNA: TGCGCCAGCAGCCAAGTCTTAAACACCATATATTTT
CDR3 protein: CASSQVLNTIYF

V gene: TRBV5-1
D gene: TRBD2
J gene: TRBJ2-5
clone size: NA
CDR3 length: 16
CDR3 DNA: TGCGCCAGCAGCCCTTTGGGGGGAGGGATGCAAGAGACCCAGTACTTC
CDR3 protein: CASSPLGGGMQETQYF

V gene: TRBV2
D gene: TRBD2
J gene: TRBJ2-3
clone size: NA
CDR3 length: 15
CDR3 DNA: TGTGCCAGCAGTGCTAGGACTAGCGGCACAGATACGCAGTATTTT
CDR3 protein: CASSARTSGTDTQYF

V gene: TRBV19
D gene: TRBD1
J gene: TRBJ1-2
clone size: NA
CDR3 length: 12
CDR3 DNA: TGTGCCAGTAGTTGGGACAGGGATGGCTACACCTTC
CDR3 protein: CASSWDRDGYTF

V gene: TRBV1
D gene: NA
J gene: TRBJ2-5
clone size: NA
CDR3 length: 12
CDR3 DNA: TGCAGCGGGACTAGCCGACAAGAGACCCAGTACTTC
CDR3 protein: CSGTSRQETQYF

V gene: TRBV19
D gene: NA
J gene: TRBJ1-6
clone size: NA
CDR3 length: 13
CDR3 DNA: TGTGCCAGTAGGAGCTCCTATAATTCACCCCTCCACTTT
CDR3 protein: CASRSSYNSPLHF

V gene: TRBV2
D gene: TRBD2
J gene: TRBJ2-2
clone size: NA
CDR3 length: 18
CDR3 DNA: TGTGCCAGCAGCTGGACTAGCGGGAGGGTATGGGGGACCGGGGAGCTGTTTTTT
CDR3 protein: CASSWTSGRVWGTGELFF

V gene: TRBV30
D gene: TRBD1
J gene: TRBJ1-3
clone size: NA
CDR3 length: 17
CDR3 DNA: TGTGCCTGGGGCTCTTCGAGACAGGGAAATCAAGAAAACACCATATATTTT
CDR3 protein: CAWGSSRQGNQENTIYF

V gene: TRBV25-1
D gene: TRBD1
J gene: TRBJ1-2
clone size: NA
CDR3 length: 15
CDR3 DNA: TGTGCCAGCAGTGGGACCGGGACAGGCATTCATGGCTACACCTTC
CDR3 protein: CASSGTGTGIHGYTF

V gene: TRBV9
D gene: TRBD1
J gene: TRBJ2-3
clone size: NA
CDR3 length: 14
CDR3 DNA: TGTGCCAGCAGCCCCGAGGGGGCCGGTGATACGCAGTATTTT
CDR3 protein: CASSPEGAGDTQYF

V gene: TRBV19
D gene: NA
J gene: TRBJ1-3
clone size: NA
CDR3 length: 15
CDR3 DNA: TGTGCCAGTAGTATTGTGGCAAGCTCTGGAAACACCATATATTTT
CDR3 protein: CASSIVASSGNTIYF

V gene: TRBV19
D gene: NA
J gene: TRBJ2-7
clone size: NA
CDR3 length: 14
CDR3 DNA: TGTGCCAGTAGTATAGATCGATGGAGCTACGAGCAGTACTTC
CDR3 protein: CASSIDRWSYEQYF

V gene: TRBV29-1
D gene: NA
J gene: TRBJ2-3
clone size: NA
CDR3 length: 11
CDR3 DNA: TGCAGCGTTGATTGGCTAGATACGCAGTATTTT
CDR3 protein: CSVDWLDTQYF

V gene: TRBV11-3
D gene: TRBD2
J gene: TRBJ2-1
clone size: NA
CDR3 length: 15
CDR3 DNA: TGTGCCAGCAGCAAAGGACCTGCTAGCGGCAATGAGCAGTTCTTC
CDR3 protein: CASSKGPASGNEQFF

V gene: TRBV7-9
D gene: NA
J gene: TRBJ2-5
clone size: few
CDR3 length: 15
CDR3 DNA: TGTGCCAGCAGCTTAGGAGGGACTCGTCAAGAGACCCAGTACTTC
CDR3 protein: CASSLGGTRQETQYF

V gene: TRBV6-6
D gene: TRBD2
J gene: TRBJ2-1
clone size: NA
CDR3 length: 14
CDR3 DNA: TGTGCCAGCAGTCCCGGGACTAGTTTAAATGAGCAGTTCTTC
CDR3 protein: CASSPGTSLNEQFF

V gene: TRBV5-4
D gene: TRBD1
J gene: TRBJ2-7
clone size: once
CDR3 length: 12
CDR3 DNA: TGTGCCAGCAGCAAAGGGACAGTAGAGCAGTACTTC
CDR3 protein: CASSKGTVEQYF

V gene: TRBV19
D gene: NA
J gene: TRBJ2-7
clone size: NA
CDR3 length: 13
CDR3 DNA: TGTGCCAGTAGAGCCCGTGGAGACTACGAGCAGTACTTC
CDR3 protein: CASRARGDYEQYF

V gene: TRBV27
D gene: NA
J gene: TRBJ2-7
clone size: NA
CDR3 length: 13
CDR3 DNA: TGTGCCAGCAGTTTCAGGGGATCCTACGAGCAGTACTTC
CDR3 protein: CASSFRGSYEQYF

V gene: TRBV19
D gene: NA
J gene: TRBJ1-5
clone size: NA
CDR3 length: 13
CDR3 DNA: TGTGCCACCCACTCCGCCCCCTATCAGCCCCAGCATTTT
CDR3 protein: CATHSAPYQPQHF

V gene: TRBV7-8
D gene: TRBD2
J gene: TRBJ2-1
clone size: NA
CDR3 length: 14
CDR3 DNA: TGTGCCAGCAGCTATGGACTAGCGGAAAATGAGCAGTTCTTC
CDR3 protein: CASSYGLAENEQFF

V gene: TRBV5-4
D gene: NA
J gene: TRBJ2-2
clone size: NA
CDR3 length: 16
CDR3 DNA: TGTGCCAGCAGCCGGGACTTACAAAGGAACACCGGGGAGCTGTTTTTT
CDR3 protein: CASSRDLQRNTGELFF

V gene: TRBV6-5
D gene: NA
J gene: TRBJ1-1
clone size: NA
CDR3 length: 14
CDR3 DNA: TGTGCCAGCAGTTATGCTGGGGCGAACACTGAAGCTTTCTTT
CDR3 protein: CASSYAGANTEAFF

V gene: TRBV28
D gene: TRBD1
J gene: TRBJ1-5
clone size: NA
CDR3 length: 16
CDR3 DNA: TGTGCCAGCAGACAACCCACAGGGGTAGGCAATCAGCCCCAGCATTTT
CDR3 protein: CASRQPTGVGNQPQHF

V gene: TRBV5-4
D gene: TRBD2
J gene: TRBJ2-5
clone size: NA
CDR3 length: 15
CDR3 DNA: TGTGCCACGAATAGCGGGAGGGCCCGGGAGGAGACCCAGTACTTC
CDR3 protein: CATNSGRAREETQYF

V gene: TRBV14
D gene: TRBD2
J gene: TRBJ2-3
clone size: NA
CDR3 length: 16
CDR3 DNA: TGTGCCAGCAGCCGTATAGCGGGAGGATTCACAGATACGCAGTATTTT
CDR3 protein: CASSRIAGGFTDTQYF

V gene: TRBV12-3/TRBV12-4
D gene: NA
J gene: TRBJ1-5
clone size: NA
CDR3 length: 12
CDR3 DNA: TGTGCCAGCAGTTTAACACCTCAGCCCCAGCATTTT
CDR3 protein: CASSLTPQPQHF

V gene: TRBV9
D gene: NA
J gene: TRBJ2-1
clone size: NA
CDR3 length: 14
CDR3 DNA: TGTGCCAGCAGCGTATCCGGGGTAGACAATGAGCAGTTCTTC
CDR3 protein: CASSVSGVDNEQFF

V gene: TRBV20-1
D gene: NA
J gene: TRBJ2-3
clone size: NA
CDR3 length: 15
CDR3 DNA: TGCAGTGCTAGTGGGTTGGGAGGAGGGAGGGATACGCAGTATTTT
CDR3 protein: CSASGLGGGRDTQYF

V gene: TRBV29-1
D gene: NA
J gene: TRBJ1-2
clone size: NA
CDR3 length: 11
CDR3 DNA: TGCAGCGTCATATCAGGGGATGGCTACACCTTC
CDR3 protein: CSVISGDGYTF

V gene: TRBV1
D gene: NA
J gene: TRBJ1-1
clone size: NA
CDR3 length: 19
CDR3 DNA: TGCACCAGCAGCCTTAAGGGCCCTTTGGCAGGGCAAGGGGACACTGAAGCTTTCTTT
CDR3 protein: CTSSLKGPLAGQGDTEAFF

V gene: TRBV7-9
D gene: TRBD1
J gene: TRBJ1-4
clone size: NA
CDR3 length: 15
CDR3 DNA: TGTGCCAGCAGCTCAACAGGGGGTGGGGATGAAAAACTGTTTTTT
CDR3 protein: CASSSTGGGDEKLFF

V gene: TRBV19
D gene: NA
J gene: TRBJ1-1
clone size: NA
CDR3 length: 12
CDR3 DNA: TGTGCCAGTAGTGAGTCGTACACTGAAGCTTTCTTT
CDR3 protein: CASSESYTEAFF

V gene: TRBV19
D gene: NA
J gene: TRBJ1-2
clone size: NA
CDR3 length: 13
CDR3 DNA: TGTGCCAGTAGCATACAGAACAGCTATGGCTACACCTTC
CDR3 protein: CASSIQNSYGYTF

V gene: TRBV7-9
D gene: NA
J gene: TRBJ1-2
clone size: NA
CDR3 length: 16
CDR3 DNA: TGTGCCAGCAGCTCCCAAAACAGGGAAGCTAACTATGGCTACACCTTC
CDR3 protein: CASSSQNREANYGYTF

V gene: TRBV5-4
D gene: NA
J gene: TRBJ2-2
clone size: NA
CDR3 length: 14
CDR3 DNA: TGTGCCAGCAGCTACGGACTGAGCACCGGGGAGCTGTTTTTT
CDR3 protein: CASSYGLSTGELFF

V gene: TRBV24-1
D gene: TRBD1
J gene: TRBJ2-1
clone size: NA
CDR3 length: 18
CDR3 DNA: TGTGCCACCAGTGATGCTGACCCGGGACAGGCGGCGAACAATGAGCAGTTCTTC
CDR3 protein: CATSDADPGQAANNEQFF